One sample yielded the 30 T cell receptor beta chains listed below, sequenced in a study of CD8+CD57+ T cells in acquired aplastic anemia. Patients selected for sequencing had displayed CD8+CD57+ cell expansion by flow cytometry. Genomic DNA, serving as template, underwent TCR beta VDJ and CDR3 profiling. TCRdb redid the calling of the reads with MiXCR, one entry per CDR3 protein. The repertoire holds 300,000 or so distinct CDR3 sequences, with approximately 60% as singletons. The sample consisted of sorted CD4+, CD8+, or CD8+CD57+ T cells (not recorded which) from PBMCs. These receptors all come from a human donor with aplastic anemia.

This clonotype was counted a few times. The chain employs TRBV15 and TRBJ1-2; the D gene is possibly TRBD1 (6 bases). CDR1 is LNHNV, CDR2 YYDKDF, per germline (reference sequence). V was cut by 1 base and J by 6 bases, with 12 bases left in between. The CDR3 has 14 residues. The CDR3 coding sequence is TGTGCCACCAGCAGAGGGACAGCGACAGATGGCTACACCTTC. Encoded protein: CATSRGTATDGYTF.

The J gene is TRBJ2-7, the V gene TRBV7-8, with 7 bases lining up with TRBD1. V shed 4 bases and J 6 bases; nucleotides not matched to a gene: 15. This CDR3 is 16 amino acids long. Germline V gene lookup returns CDR1 SGHVS and CDR2 FQNEAQ. CDR3: CASSSGTVKVNFEQYF. CDR3 sequence (DNA): TGTGCCAGCAGCTCGGGGACAGTTAAGGTGAACTTCGAGCAGTACTTC.

As concerns this clonotype: At one of its ends the junction is not consistent with the germline gene, which may arise from a read error. V gene TRBV9 combines with J gene TRBJ2-1; 9 nucleotides align to TRBD2. This CDR3 has 13 residues. CDR1 SGDLS and CDR2 YYNGEE come from the germline V gene. As DNA, the CDR3 is TGTACCAGCAGCGGGGGGATCTGGGGTGAGCAGTTCTTC. The encoded protein is CTSSGGIWGEQFF.

This chain uses TRBV9 with TRBJ1-6, with unresolved D. V gave up 0 bases and J gave up 10 bases, with 14 bases separating them. Germline-derived CDR1 and CDR2 are SGDLS and YYNGEE. This CDR3 region has 15 residues. The CDR3 sequence: CASSVEGRSLSPLHF. The DNA for the CDR3 is TGTGCCAGCAGCGTAGAGGGCAGGTCACTATCACCCCTCCACTTT.

The rearrangement uses TRBV25-1 and TRBJ1-5; D remains unclear. Trimming cost V 3 bases and J 6 bases, with 6 bases left between them. Germline V gives CDR1 MGHDK, CDR2 SYGVNS. CDR3 size: 12 residues. The CDR3 reads CASSDWGQPQHF. The CDR3 coding sequence is TGTGCCAGCAGTGATTGGGGTCAGCCCCAGCATTTT.

This clonotype was detected only once. This chain connects TRBV20-1 to TRBJ2-7; 12 bases line up with TRBD2. The CDR3 spans 16 residues. The V and J ends lost 6 bases and 2 bases, in that order; junction bases with no gene match: 11. CDR1 and CDR2 (germline): DFQATT, SNEGSKA (reference sequence). CDR3: CSAGTSGRRLTYEQYF. The CDR3 coding sequence is TGCAGTGCCGGCACTAGCGGGAGGAGATTAACCTACGAGCAGTACTTC.

To note about this clonotype: The DNA is left out, because the CDR3 cannot be placed on it with certainty; the CDR3 is given as TCRdb lists it. The V and J genes are TRBV7-9 and TRBJ2-3; TRBD2 was called by the table and not checked on the DNA. Germline assignment: CDR1 SEHNR and CDR2 FQNEAQ (reference sequence). The length of the CDR3 is 21 amino acids, counting both ends. This CDR3 reads CASSFYICSARGPSGTDTQYF.

The table lists this clonotype with many counts. This sequence joins TRBV29-1 and TRBJ2-1; 8 nucleotides match TRBD2. The CDR3 is 12 amino acids. V lost 7 bases to trimming and J lost 2 bases; unmatched junction nucleotides: 1. Germline V gene data show CDR1 as SQVTM and CDR2 as ANQGSEA. CDR3 loop: CSGSGAYNEQFF. Written as DNA, the CDR3 is TGCAGCGGTAGCGGGGCCTACAATGAGCAGTTCTTC.

J is TRBJ2-7 and V is TRBV4-1; D perhaps matches TRBD2 (6 bases). CDR1 MGHRA and CDR2 YSYEKL come from the germline V gene. The V gene lost 0 bases and the J gene lost 3 bases, with 18 bases spanning the gap. CDR3 length equals 17 residues. CDR3 in DNA: TGCGCCAGCAGCCAAGACCCGATGTTAGCGGATCGCTACGAGCAGTACTTC. Protein sequence: CASSQDPMLADRYEQYF.

The V call is TRBV7-9, the J call TRBJ1-4; 7 positions agree with TRBD1. With V trimmed by 3 bases and J by 5 bases, 3 bases remained unmatched. This CDR3 comprises 14 residues. The V gene's germline CDR1 is SEHNR and CDR2 FQNEAQ (reference sequence). The CDR3 is CASSLTGRNEKLFF. For the CDR3, the DNA is TGTGCCAGCAGCTTGACAGGGCGAAATGAAAAACTGTTTTTT.

This clonotype has just a few counts. This chain connects TRBV10-3 to TRBJ2-7; 9 nucleotides align to TRBD1. The J segment lost 3 bases and the V segment lost 6 bases, leaving 6 bases of the junction unmatched. Germline V gene lookup returns CDR1 ENHRY and CDR2 SYGVKD. The CDR3 extends over 14 amino acids. DNA of the CDR3: TGTGCCATCAGAACTACAGGGGGCAACTACGAGCAGTACTTC. Its protein product is CAIRTTGGNYEQYF.

This chain uses TRBV20-1 with TRBJ1-1, with D unresolved. The CDR3 is 13 amino acids. Germline CDR1 is DFQATT and CDR2 is SNEGSKA (reference sequence). V was trimmed by 1 base and J by 8 bases, leaving 14 bases between them. The DNA of the CDR3 is TGCAGTGCTAGAGGTCGCAGGCTTATGGAAGCTTTCTTT. It yields the protein CSARGRRLMEAFF.

Many counts were recorded for this clonotype. The chain employs TRBV19 and TRBJ1-5; 9 bases align to TRBD1. CDR3 length: 14 amino acids. Germline CDR1 and CDR2: LNHDA and SQIVND (reference sequence). J gave up 4 bases and V 7 bases, and 5 bases lay outside the gene matches. CDR3 nucleotides: TGTGCCAGTATTCCCGGACAGGGGAATCAGCCCCAGCATTTT. Translating gives CASIPGQGNQPQHF.

The DNA of the CDR3 is TGTGCCAGCAGCTTGGAATCAGGACTAGCAATCTCCTACGAGCAGTACTTC. It yields the protein CASSLESGLAISYEQYF. The chain combines TRBV5-6 with TRBJ2-7; TRBD2 matches 8 bases. Germline V gene lookup returns CDR1 SGHDT and CDR2 YYEEEE. The CDR3 covers 17 residues. Trimming took 0 bases from V and 0 from J; bases not matched to a gene: 8. The entire variable domain, with the rest obtained from reference TRBV5-6 and TRBJ2-7, is as follows: DAGVTQSPTHLIKTRGQQVTLRCSPKSGHDTVSWYQQALGQGPQFIFQYYEEEERQRGNFPDRFSGHQFPNYSSELNVNALLLGDSALYLCASSLESGLAISYEQYFGPGTRLTVT.

This clonotype was seen repeatedly, ten times or more. The chain uses TRBV6-2 or TRBV6-3 and TRBJ1-2; D remains ambiguous. Trimming cost V 7 bases and J 2 bases, with 5 bases left between them. CDR1 is MNHEY and CDR2 is SVGEGT in the germline V gene. The CDR3 is 11 residues long. The CDR3 here is CASTGNYGYTF. CDR3 coding DNA: TGTGCCAGCACAGGCAACTATGGCTACACCTTC.

The J gene is TRBJ2-7, the V gene TRBV6-5; TRBD1 agrees at 12 bases. V gave up 8 bases and J gave up 5 bases; unmatched junction bases: 10. The CDR3 totals 15 residues. The V gene's germline CDR1 is MNHEY and CDR2 SVGAGI. CDR3 amino acids: CASLDRGQGAHEQYF. The CDR3 nucleotides read TGTGCCAGCTTGGACCGGGGACAGGGGGCCCACGAGCAGTACTTC.

The chain employs TRBV7-2 and TRBJ1-5; D is undetermined. CDR1 is SGHTA and CDR2 is FQGNSA in the germline V gene. The CDR3 is 15 residues long. The V end was cut by 3 bases, the J end by 1 base, with 10 bases between. The CDR3: CASSLGGHSNQPQHF. CDR3 sequence (DNA): TGTGCCAGCAGCTTGGGTGGGCACAGCAATCAGCCCCAGCATTTT.

This sequence joins TRBV3-1 and TRBJ1-1; no clear D. This CDR3 is 13 amino acids long. Germline loops: CDR1 LGHDT, CDR2 YNNKEL (reference sequence). V was pared by 5 bases and J by 4 bases, with 11 bases between. This chain's CDR3 is CASSSGVGTEAFF. As DNA, the CDR3 is TGTGCCAGCAGCTCAGGCGTGGGCACTGAAGCTTTCTTT.

The chain joins TRBV12-3 or TRBV12-4 to TRBJ1-2, with D unresolved. The CDR3 is made up of 12 amino acids. V was shortened by 3 bases and J by 13 bases, with 15 bases between the two germline ends. Written as DNA, the CDR3 is TGTGCCAGCAGTTTGATGGCTTCTGCGGGCACCTTC. Residues: CASSLMASAGTF.

This clonotype has ten or more counts. V is TRBV5-6 and J is TRBJ2-5; tentative D call: TRBD1 (5 bases). The CDR3 has 15 amino acids. CDR1 and CDR2 from the germline V gene are SGHDT and YYEEEE. The ends were cut back, 3 bases at V and 1 base at J, with 13 bases in the middle. CDR3 in amino acids: CASSSHGAIQETQYF. The DNA of the CDR3 is TGTGCCAGCAGCTCCCATGGGGCGATCCAAGAGACCCAGTACTTC.

This clonotype showed up just a few times. The rearrangement joins TRBV29-1 to TRBJ2-5; D might be TRBD2 (6 bases). Germline V gives CDR1 SQVTM, CDR2 ANQGSEA. The CDR3 loop spans 13 amino acids. Trimming removed 6 bases from V and 9 bases from J, with 20 bases in between. CDR3 bases: TGCAGCGTCGACTGGGGACGGGGGACGGCCCAGTACTTC. This codes for CSVDWGRGTAQYF.

The chain carries TRBV5-6 and TRBJ1-2, with TRBD1 matching over 9 bases. Germline lookup yields CDR1 SGHDT and CDR2 YYEEEE. The CDR3 covers 14 residues. V lost 3 bases and J lost 9; bases outside the gene matches: 9. CDR3 loop: CASSSGQGLIRYTF. The CDR3, as DNA: TGTGCCAGCAGCTCGGGACAGGGATTAATACGCTACACCTTC.

This clonotype was seen repeatedly, ten times or more. This chain joins TRBV20-1 and TRBJ1-1; D might be TRBD1 (5 bases). V gave up 0 bases and J gave up 0 bases, with 8 bases separating them. The CDR3 spans 14 residues. CDR1 and CDR2 (germline): DFQATT, SNEGSKA (reference sequence). CDR3 in amino acids: CSAREDTLNTEAFF. CDR3 in DNA: TGCAGTGCTAGAGAGGACACATTGAACACTGAAGCTTTCTTT.

In this sample, this clonotype turned up a few times. Since a much larger clone is just one base distant, this may be a read error. The chain carries TRBV12-3 or TRBV12-4 and TRBJ2-3, with D possibly matching TRBD2 (6 bases). V shed 6 bases and J shed 2 bases, with 6 bases lying between them. The CDR3 sequence is 12 residues long. The CDR3 loop reads CASRRDTDTQYF. The CDR3 bases are TGTGCCAGCAGGCGGGACACAGATACGCAGTATTTT.

This clonotype was counted once. Likely a read error: the CDR3 ends without its conserved phenylalanine or tryptophan. The CDR3 DNA is TGTGCCAGCAGCGATACACGAGCGCAGTACTCC. Translation gives CASSDTRAQYS. The chain employs TRBV6-1 and TRBJ2-7; no definite D call. V was clipped by 6 bases and J by 9 bases, with 12 bases between them. The CDR3 loop spans 11 amino acids. CDR1 is MNHNS and CDR2 is SASEGT in the germline V gene.

This clonotype was seen at least ten times. The chain couples TRBV19 to TRBJ2-7; 12 bases are shared with TRBD2. Per the germline V gene, CDR1 is LNHDA and CDR2 is SQIVND (reference sequence). V gave up 5 bases and J gave up 4 bases; unmatched junction bases: 9. This CDR3 has 16 residues. CDR3 protein: CASSSGLAGSVYEQYF. In nucleotides, the CDR3 is TGTGCCAGTAGTTCCGGACTAGCGGGATCAGTTTACGAGCAGTACTTC.

Concerning this clonotype itself: One junction end does not reproduce the germline sequence, and a read error may be involved. This CDR3 is CASSRISGGEETQYF. Written as DNA, the CDR3 is TGCGCCAGCAGCCGGATTAGCGGGGGGGAAGAAACCCAGTACTTC. This chain connects TRBV14 to TRBJ2-5, with 11 bases lining up with TRBD2. The CDR3 spans 15 residues. The germline CDR1 and CDR2 sequences are SGHDN and FVKESK.

This clonotype appeared a single time. The V and J genes are TRBV5-1 and TRBJ2-2; 11 bases agree with TRBD2. CDR1 is SGHRS and CDR2 is YFSETQ in the germline V gene. This CDR3 spans 15 amino acids. V shed 2 bases, J shed 8 bases, and the junction held 5 bases outside the gene matches. CDR3 sequence (DNA): TGCGCCAGCAGCTTACTAGCGGGAGTAGGTGGGGAGCTGTTTTTT. Its protein product is CASSLLAGVGGELFF.

The chain employs TRBV20-1 and TRBJ2-1; no clear D. V dropped 3 bases and J dropped 8 bases, with 11 bases sitting between them. This CDR3 comprises 12 residues. Germline loops: CDR1 DFQATT, CDR2 SNEGSKA (reference sequence). The DNA of the CDR3 is TGCAGTGCTAGGTATAGGGCCCATGAGCAGTTCTTC. Encoded protein: CSARYRAHEQFF.

The rearrangement joins TRBV2 to TRBJ2-5; 8 positions match TRBD2. This CDR3 contains 14 residues. V was clipped by 5 bases and J by 4 bases; unmatched bases: 6. From germline, CDR1 is SNHLY and CDR2 FYNNEI. CDR3 residues: CASSYGLAGETQYF. The CDR3 DNA sequence: TGTGCCAGCAGTTACGGGCTAGCGGGAGAGACCCAGTACTTC.